These 24 T cell receptor beta chains share one sample of origin, sequenced in a study of T cell changes during pregnancy in multiple sclerosis. Some clones are missing from TCRdb's copy, which holds only in-frame ones; the method was immunoSEQ multiplex PCR. This table has under 55,000 clones, roughly 95% appearing once. The sample in question was CD4+ T cells from peripheral blood mononuclear cells, obtained in the third trimester of pregnancy. These TCRs come from a female donor with multiple sclerosis, enrolled in a pregnancy study.

This chain joins TRBV10-1 and TRBJ1-2, with 7 nucleotides matching TRBD1. The germline CDR1 and CDR2 sequences are WNHNN and SYGVQD (reference sequence). There are 16 residues in the CDR3. The trim removed 10 bases at V and 5 bases at J, leaving 19 bases unmatched. The CDR3 coding sequence is TGCGCCAACCACCAGGACAGGCCCGCTAGCTCTTATGGCTACACCTTC. Its protein is CANHQDRPASSYGYTF.

This sequence joins TRBV4-1 and TRBJ1-4, with a tentative D call TRBD1 (6 bases). CDR1 and CDR2 (germline): MGHRA, YSYEKL. Between the trimmed V and J ends, which lost 5 bases and 8 bases, there was a span of 21 bases. The CDR3 has 16 amino acids. DNA for the CDR3: TGCGCCAGCAGCTTCGCCCGGGAACAGGGTGAGGAAAAACTGTTTTTT. The encoded protein is CASSFAREQGEEKLFF.

The chain is built from TRBV6-5 and TRBJ2-5, with 9 positions matching TRBD1. The V gene's germline CDR1 is MNHEY and CDR2 SVGAGI. With 2 bases clipped from V and 2 bases from J, the junction kept 6 bases outside the gene matches. The CDR3 has 16 residues. CDR3 sequence (DNA): TGTGCCAGCAGTTACGTAAGGGGACAGGGTCAAGAGACCCAGTACTTC. Protein: CASSYVRGQGQETQYF.

The chain joins TRBV14 to TRBJ2-5; 9 bases match TRBD2. The germline CDR1 and CDR2 sequences are SGHDN and FVKESK. V lost 0 bases, J lost 3 bases, and 11 bases stayed unmatched. This CDR3 has 18 residues. The CDR3 protein is CASSQDGVAGAPKETQYF. CDR3 nucleotides: TGTGCCAGCAGCCAAGATGGGGTAGCGGGGGCGCCTAAAGAGACCCAGTACTTC.

This clone was seen once. The rearrangement joins TRBV5-1 to TRBJ2-7; D call uncertain. Germline CDR1 reads SGHRS; CDR2 reads YFSETQ. With 0 bases removed from V and 6 bases from J, the gap between germline ends came to 7 bases. This CDR3 region has 12 residues. The CDR3: CASSLGQAEQYF. Written as DNA, the CDR3 is TGCGCCAGCAGCTTGGGCCAAGCCGAGCAGTACTTC.

The chain employs TRBV7-3 and TRBJ2-5; no definite D call. The length of the CDR3 is 13 residues. With 5 bases removed from V and 2 bases from J, the gap between germline ends came to 9 bases. In germline, CDR1 is SGHTA, CDR2 FQGTGA. CDR3: CASSATPQETQYF. The CDR3, as DNA: TGTGCCAGCAGCGCGACACCTCAAGAGACCCAGTACTTC.

This clone was found once. The chain recombines TRBV7-6 with TRBJ2-1, with TRBD2 matching 11 bases. V lost 1 base and J lost 0; bases outside the gene matches: 8. There are 19 residues in the CDR3. Germline values: CDR1 SGHVS, CDR2 FNYEAQ. The CDR3 bases are TGTGCCAGCAGCTTAGATGGTACTAGCGGGAGAGCCTCCTACAATGAGCAGTTCTTC. It codes for CASSLDGTSGRASYNEQFF.

CDR3 bases: TGTGCCAGCAGTTACTTCGTCTCCTACGAGCAGTACTTC. It is translated as CASSYFVSYEQYF. The rearrangement uses TRBV28 and TRBJ2-7; D gene ambiguous. The CDR3 is made up of 13 amino acids. Germline V gene lookup returns CDR1 MDHEN and CDR2 SYDVKM. Deletions cut 4 bases from V and 0 bases from J, with 7 bases between.

The genes are TRBV18 and TRBJ2-3, with TRBD1 as a possible D gene (6 bases). Trimming pared 5 bases from V and 2 bases from J, leaving 14 bases between. This CDR3 has 15 residues. Germline V gives CDR1 KGHSH, CDR2 LQKENI. This CDR3 reads CASSTGQGTTDTQYF. The CDR3 bases are TGTGCCAGCTCAACCGGTCAGGGGACCACAGATACGCAGTATTTT. The whole variable domain, remainder taken from reference TRBV18 and TRBJ2-3, is NAGVMQNPRHLVRRRGQEARLRCSPMKGHSHVYWYRQLPEEGLKFMVYLQKENIIDESGMPKERFSAEFPKEGPSILRIQQVVRGDSAAYFCASSTGQGTTDTQYFGPGTRLTVL.

This chain connects TRBV11-3 to TRBJ2-3; weak D call: TRBD2 (6 bases). The CDR3 contains 12 residues. With 0 bases removed from V and 11 bases from J, the gap between germline ends came to 9 bases. Looked up from germline, CDR1 is SGHNT and CDR2 is YENEEA. The CDR3 loop is CASSLDQAGQYF. The CDR3 DNA follows: TGTGCCAGCAGCTTAGATCAAGCGGGGCAGTATTTT. Together with reference TRBV11-3 and TRBJ2-3, the CDR3 gives the full variable domain: EAGVVQSPRYKIIEKKQPVAFWCNPISGHNTLYWYLQNLGQGPELLIRYENEEAVDDSQLPKDRFSAERLKGVDSTLKIQPAELGDSAVYLCASSLDQAGQYFGPGTRLTVL.

The CDR3 sequence is CASSPTAEKLFF. The CDR3, as DNA: TGTGCCAGCTCACCTACAGCTGAAAAACTGTTTTTT. The chain has TRBV18 and TRBJ1-4; no clear D gene. V lost 3 bases, J lost 7 bases, and 6 bases lay in between. CDR3 length: 12 residues. Per germline, CDR1 KGHSH and CDR2 LQKENI. The full variable domain, with the rest looked up from reference TRBV18 and TRBJ1-4, is NAGVMQNPRHLVRRRGQEARLRCSPMKGHSHVYWYRQLPEEGLKFMVYLQKENIIDESGMPKERFSAEFPKEGPSILRIQQVVRGDSAAYFCASSPTAEKLFFGSGTQLSVL.

The chain's CDR3 is CASSQEAGRETQYF. The CDR3, as DNA: TGCGCCAGCAGCCAAGAAGCGGGCCGAGAGACCCAGTACTTC. The chain employs TRBV4-3 and TRBJ2-5; tentatively, D is TRBD2 (6 bases). Germline values: CDR1 LGHNA, CDR2 YSLEER. The CDR3 loop spans 14 amino acids. Deletions cut 0 bases from V and 4 bases from J, with 9 bases between.

This clone was picked up a small number of times. The chain couples TRBV5-8 to TRBJ1-2; weak D call: TRBD1 (6 bases). This CDR3 has 14 residues. The ends were cut back, 2 bases at V and 9 bases at J, with 17 bases in the middle. The germline V gene encodes CDR1 SGHTS and CDR2 YDEGEE. The CDR3 here is CASSLSGGSRSYTF. In DNA form, the CDR3 reads TGTGCCAGCAGCTTATCGGGGGGCTCTCGGAGCTACACCTTC.

The CDR3 here is CATAKAGVTEAFF. The DNA of the CDR3 is TGTGCCACTGCGAAAGCAGGGGTCACTGAAGCTTTCTTT. The chain joins TRBV6-6 to TRBJ1-1; TRBD1 might be the D (6 bases). V lost 10 bases and J 4 bases, leaving 16 bases between the germline ends. The CDR3 length is 13 residues. Germline loops: CDR1 MNHNY, CDR2 SVGAGI (reference sequence).

This sequence joins TRBV28 and TRBJ1-2, with 8 bases aligning to TRBD1. V shed 8 bases, J shed 7 bases, and the junction held 21 bases outside the gene matches. Germline lookup yields CDR1 MDHEN and CDR2 SYDVKM. The CDR3 extends over 17 amino acids. CDR3 coding DNA: TGTGCCAGCTTGGGGGCCGGTGGGGGGACAGGTGCTTTTGGCTACACCTTC. As protein: CASLGAGGGTGAFGYTF.

The rearrangement links TRBV7-2 to TRBJ1-3, with TRBD1 identical over 8 bases. Germline V gene lookup returns CDR1 SGHTA and CDR2 FQGNSA. J was trimmed by 3 bases and V by 5 bases; bases with no gene match: 6. The CDR3 covers 15 residues. This CDR3 reads CASSPGGLGGNTIYF. The CDR3 DNA reads TGTGCCAGCAGCCCAGGGGGCTTAGGTGGAAACACCATATATTTT.

A single count supports this clone. The chain carries TRBV5-1 and TRBJ2-7; maybe TRBD1 (5 bases). The CDR3 has 14 amino acids. CDR1 is SGHRS, CDR2 YFSETQ, per germline. Trimming took off 4 bases at V and 2 bases at J, with 13 bases between the two ends. CDR3 protein: CASSPKETAYEQYF. The CDR3 DNA reads TGCGCCAGCAGCCCAAAGGAGACAGCCTACGAGCAGTACTTC.

V and J are TRBV9 and TRBJ2-3; D unclear. Trimming stripped 0 bases from V and 4 bases from J, with 12 bases between. The germline CDR1 and CDR2 sequences are SGDLS and YYNGEE. This CDR3 is 15 amino acids long. CDR3 DNA sequence: TGTGCCAGCAGCGTAGGACTTTTGAGGCCAGATACGCAGTATTTT. Translation gives CASSVGLLRPDTQYF. The entire variable domain, with the rest obtained from reference TRBV9 and TRBJ2-3, is as follows: DSGVTQTPKHLITATGQRVTLRCSPRSGDLSVYWYQQSLDQGLQFLIQYYNGEERAKGNILERFSAQQFPDLHSELNLSSLELGDSALYFCASSVGLLRPDTQYFGPGTRLTVL.

The rearrangement joins TRBV6-5 to TRBJ2-3, with 11 bases that match TRBD2. V lost 2 bases, J lost 3 bases, and 1 base stayed unmatched. The germline V gene encodes CDR1 MNHEY and CDR2 SVGAGI. The length of the CDR3 is 15 residues. The CDR3 reads CASSYTSGRTDTQYF. DNA of the CDR3: TGTGCCAGCAGTTACACTAGCGGGAGAACAGATACGCAGTATTTT.

This chain uses TRBV6-6 with TRBJ2-7, with D possibly being TRBD1 (6 bases). V was clipped by 0 bases and J by 1 base, with 7 bases between them. The V gene's germline CDR1 is MNHNY and CDR2 SVGAGI (reference sequence). This CDR3 contains 14 residues. CDR3 loop: CASSYSDRSYEQYF. The CDR3 DNA sequence: TGTGCCAGCAGTTACTCCGACAGGTCCTACGAGCAGTACTTC.

This sequence joins TRBV6-4 and TRBJ2-1, with TRBD2 matching over 16 bases. The CDR3 is 19 amino acids. The germline CDR1 and CDR2 sequences are MRHNA and SNTAGT. The V segment lost 0 bases and the J segment 11 bases; nucleotides outside the gene matches: 13. Here the CDR3 reads CASSDSPYSGLAGGVKQFF. The CDR3 nucleotides are TGTGCCAGCAGTGACTCTCCCTACTCGGGACTAGCGGGAGGGGTAAAGCAGTTCTTC.

The chain is built from TRBV7-2 and TRBJ1-2; D possibly corresponds to TRBD1 (5 bases). CDR1 is SGHTA and CDR2 is FQGNSA in the germline V gene. The V and J ends lost 9 bases and 3 bases respectively, with 14 bases between them. The CDR3 is made up of 13 amino acids. The CDR3, as DNA: TGTGCCAGTAGAAAGACAGCCGACTATGGCTACACCTTC. Translated: CASRKTADYGYTF.

This rearrangement joins TRBV18 to TRBJ1-2, with 9 bases aligning to TRBD1. CDR1 and CDR2 from the germline V gene are KGHSH and LQKENI. The CDR3 is 15 residues long. V shed 1 base, J shed 3 bases, and the junction held 3 bases outside the gene matches. Here the CDR3 DNA reads TGTGCCAGCTCACCACTGGACAGGGGCGACTATGGCTACACCTTC. Translated: CASSPLDRGDYGYTF.

The chain has TRBV7-2 and TRBJ2-1, with 8 bases identical to TRBD1. This CDR3 is built from 15 residues. V gave up 5 bases and J gave up 1 base; unmatched junction bases: 4. Germline CDR1 is SGHTA and CDR2 is FQGNSA. CDR3 region: CASSPDRGSYNEQFF. As DNA, the CDR3 is TGTGCCAGCAGCCCCGACAGGGGATCCTACAATGAGCAGTTCTTC.